Sequencing of this T cell receptor (beta chain) was carried out in a study of PD-1 blockade in mismatch repair-deficient tumors. Study-wide context: Patients had some twelve mismatch repair-deficient cancer types, all previously treated and progressing.

Overall study findings and caveats: Rapid post-treatment expansion, then contraction, generally preceding radiologic response, marked tumor-resident clones.

About this clone itself: The antigen is undetermined.

Repertoires were generated with immunoSEQ multiplex PCR, while TCRdb's copy carries only in-frame clones and drops some. Of about 16,000 clones in the sample, less than 90% were seen once. Every patient had mismatch repair deficiency by PCR or immunohistochemistry. TCRs were sequenced from a few patients responding to pembrolizumab. This TCR was sampled from an adult with mismatch repair-deficient cancer. The source material was PBMCs, sampled before pembrolizumab treatment.

As DNA, the CDR3 is TGTGCCAGCCTCGGACAGGGGGAGAACTACGAGCAGTACTTC. Translated: CASLGQGENYEQYF. The chain recombines TRBV6-6 with TRBJ2-7, with 10 bases aligning to TRBD1. The CDR3 spans 14 residues. Germline trimming cut 8 bases from V and 3 bases from J; bases unmatched to any gene: 7. Germline loops: CDR1 MNHNY, CDR2 SVGAGI (reference sequence).